Presented here are 3 T cell receptor beta chains from one specimen sequenced in a study of CD8 T cells in ankylosing spondylitis (TCRdb year 2017). The study at large found these results: A TCR beta motif of about 8 highly homologous amino acid variants appeared characteristic of blood from ankylosing spondylitis patients.

For these TCRs, the target antigens are not known. Libraries were prepared through 5' RACE. The run used an Illumina HiSeq 2500. TCRdb itself trimmed the public reads at Q25 with fastp, ran MiXCR and retained productive beta chains. Merged by CDR3 protein, the rows form single entries marked with the most common genes and DNA. This sample is represented by about 510,000 distinct CDR3 sequences; less than 6% of them were singletons. The ten largest clonotypes hold 3% to 4.5% of the sample. Sequencing used blood, either unsorted or a sorted T cell fraction (not recorded which). All receptors come from a male donor with ankylosing spondylitis.

This clonotype appeared many times. The V gene is TRBV18, the J gene TRBJ2-7, with 11 bases matching TRBD1. The length of the CDR3 is 16 residues. V shed 2 bases, J shed 1 base, and the junction held 4 bases outside the gene matches. CDR1 and CDR2 from the germline V gene are KGHSH and LQKENI. DNA for the CDR3: TGTGCCAGCTCACCAGCCGGGACAGGGGGTTCCTACGAGCAGTACTTC. Translating gives CASSPAGTGGSYEQYF. The full variable domain, with the rest looked up from reference TRBV18 and TRBJ2-7, is NAGVMQNPRHLVRRRGQEARLRCSPMKGHSHVYWYRQLPEEGLKFMVYLQKENIIDESGMPKERFSAEFPKEGPSILRIQQVVRGDSAAYFCASSPAGTGGSYEQYFGPGTRLTVT.

This clonotype occurred many times. The chain couples TRBV20-1 to TRBJ1-5; TRBD1 might be the D (5 bases). The CDR3 extends over 15 amino acids. Germline V lookup: CDR1 DFQATT, CDR2 SNEGSKA (reference sequence). Trimming took off 0 bases at V and 2 bases at J, with 11 bases between the two ends. The chain's CDR3 is CSARELGQGNQPQHF. CDR3 DNA: TGCAGTGCTAGAGAATTGGGGCAGGGCAATCAGCCCCAGCATTTT.

This clonotype has ten or more counts. V is TRBV7-3 and J is TRBJ2-1, with no clear D. V was trimmed by 4 bases and J by 5 bases, leaving 9 bases between them. CDR1 is SGHTA, CDR2 FQGTGA, per germline. The CDR3 is 13 amino acids. CDR3 DNA: TGTGCCAGCAGCTCCTGGGTCAACAATGAGCAGTTCTTC. Translated, it gives CASSSWVNNEQFF.